This entry lists 2 T cell receptor beta chains sequenced from one sample in a study of glioma-infiltrating T cells after dendritic cell vaccination. The table came from immunoSEQ multiplex PCR; TCRdb's copy has only in-frame clones and leaves some out. This table has fewer than 60,000 clones, approximately 90% appearing once. Time point described: after dendritic cell vaccination, including at tumor progression/relapse. The material sequenced was blood, taken after dendritic cell vaccination. The receptors were sampled from a human donor with glioblastoma.

The chain uses TRBV6-1 and TRBJ2-7; TRBD2 agrees at 8 bases. The V gene's germline CDR1 is MNHNS and CDR2 SASEGT. V was clipped by 4 bases and J by 1 base; unmatched bases: 3. The CDR3 is made up of 14 amino acids. The DNA for the CDR3 is TGTGCCAGCAGTGGGACTAGCCCGTCCTACGAGCAGTACTTC. It specifies CASSGTSPSYEQYF.

This chain joins TRBV5-6 and TRBJ2-1, with D possibly being TRBD2 (5 bases). There are 19 residues in the CDR3. With 0 bases removed from V and 4 bases from J, the gap between germline ends came to 23 bases. Germline assignment: CDR1 SGHDT and CDR2 YYEEEE. The chain's CDR3 is CASSLGGLFPRRRYNEQFF. The CDR3 DNA follows: TGTGCCAGCAGCTTGGGAGGACTCTTTCCTCGGCGAAGGTACAATGAGCAGTTCTTC.